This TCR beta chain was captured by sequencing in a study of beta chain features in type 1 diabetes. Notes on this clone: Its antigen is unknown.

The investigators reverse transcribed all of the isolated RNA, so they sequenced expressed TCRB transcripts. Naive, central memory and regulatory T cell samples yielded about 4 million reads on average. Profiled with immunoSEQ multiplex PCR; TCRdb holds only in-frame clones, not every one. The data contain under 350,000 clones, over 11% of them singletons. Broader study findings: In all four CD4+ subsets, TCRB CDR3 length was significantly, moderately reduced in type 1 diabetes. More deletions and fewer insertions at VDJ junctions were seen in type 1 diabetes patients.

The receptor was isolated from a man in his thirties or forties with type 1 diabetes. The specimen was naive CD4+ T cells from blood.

The CDR3 reads CASSPYRGRGGYTF. CDR3 coding DNA: TGTGCCAGCAGTCCCTACAGGGGGCGAGGGGGCTACACCTTC. V gene TRBV28 combines with J gene TRBJ1-2; 9 bases fit TRBD1. The V and J ends lost 5 bases and 8 bases, in that order; junction bases with no gene match: 9. This CDR3 contains 14 residues. Germline V gene sequence: CDR1 MDHEN, CDR2 SYDVKM.